This T cell receptor beta chain was retrieved from a study of graft-versus-host responses after intestinal transplantation. As for the study in general: Anti-thymocyte globulin induction was given to all recipients, followed by tacrolimus and steroids for around three years. General study results and limits: Graft-donor T cell macrochimerism coincided with high graft-versus-host to host-versus-graft clonal ratios in allografts. Ileal or blood samples showed some GvH clones first, and such clones were also found in recipient marrow.

Notes on this clone: The antigen is undetermined.

The protocol was immunoSEQ multiplex PCR, while the TCRdb copy is restricted to in-frame clones and leaves out a portion. The repertoire consists of some 70,000 clones, with roughly 84% occurring once and the leading ten covering roughly 8%. The J segment lost 0 bases and the V segment lost 5 bases, leaving 4 bases of the junction unmatched. CDR1 and CDR2 (germline): MNHEY, SVGAGI. The CDR3 covers 15 residues. The chain recombines TRBV6-5 with TRBJ2-7; 10 bases fit TRBD1. The clonotype was recovered from a human donor who was the organ donor for an intestinal transplant. This specimen consisted of unstimulated CD8+ T cells sorted from spleen or lymph node cells, obtained before transplant. The CDR3 DNA reads TGTGCCAGCAGTGTGGGACAGGGGTACTCCTACGAGCAGTACTTC. Translation gives CASSVGQGYSYEQYF.